Listed below are T cell receptor beta chains from one sample, sequenced in a study of blood T cells in healthy people across ages. A single record per CDR3 protein comes from TCRdb applying MiXCR to the 5' RACE reads. The repertoire has fewer than 1,000,000 distinct CDR3 sequences, less than 60% of them found once; the top ten carry roughly 18%. Sequencing was carried out using blood. The receptors derive from a man older than 75 in good health. Both conserved end residues are part of each CDR3. The D gene is left open where the match is weak. Clone size appears in some rows only: once, few, many, or a class for an expanded clone.

clone_size j_call d_call v_call cdr3_aa cdr3_nt
NA TRBJ1-1 NA TRBV2 CACSEPSGAATEAFF TGTGCCTGCAGTGAACCTTCAGGGGCAGCGACTGAAGCTTTCTTT
few TRBJ2-1 NA TRBV12-3/TRBV12-4 CASSLDAGQSSYNEQFF TGTGCCAGCAGTTTAGACGCGGGACAGAGCTCCTACAATGAGCAGTTCTTC
few TRBJ2-1 TRBD2 TRBV24-1 CATKPSGRNEQFF TGTGCCACCAAGCCTAGCGGGAGGAATGAGCAGTTCTTC
NA TRBJ2-4 TRBD1 TRBV6-5 CASSMTGQHIQYF TGTGCCAGCAGTATGACAGGGCAACACATTCAGTACTTC
few TRBJ2-3 TRBD1 TRBV7-9 CASSRFRDRVFLDTQYF TGTGCCAGCAGCCGTTTCCGGGACAGGGTCTTCCTCGATACGCAGTATTTT
many TRBJ2-4 TRBD2 TRBV7-9 CASSPTQGLAGTQKNIQYF TGTGCCAGCAGCCCCACCCAGGGACTAGCGGGAACTCAGAAAAACATTCAGTACTTC
few TRBJ1-6 TRBD1 TRBV12-3/TRBV12-4 CASTNRDSSPLHF TGTGCCAGCACTAATAGGGACAGTTCACCCCTCCACTTT
many TRBJ2-2 NA TRBV7-2 CASSLGLVAATGELFF TGTGCCAGCAGCCTGGGTTTGGTAGCCGCCACCGGGGAGCTGTTTTTT
NA TRBJ1-2 NA TRBV4-3 CASSQEWDEGYGYTF TGCGCCAGCAGCCAAGAATGGGACGAGGGCTATGGCTACACCTTC
many TRBJ2-7 NA TRBV29-1 CSVEDPSGGYEQYF TGCAGCGTTGAAGATCCATCAGGGGGGTACGAGCAGTACTTC
NA TRBJ2-1 TRBD1 TRBV20-1 CSAITGDVQFF TGCAGTGCCATCACAGGGGACGTGCAGTTCTTC
few TRBJ1-2 NA TRBV14 CASSPGLDYGYTF TGTGCCAGCAGCCCCGGCCTTGACTATGGCTACACCTTC
many TRBJ2-7 TRBD1 TRBV10-3 CAISSGQASYEQYF TGTGCCATCAGTTCGGGACAGGCCTCCTACGAGCAGTACTTC
NA TRBJ2-5 NA TRBV7-3 CASSRRVQETQYF TGTGCCAGCAGCCGTAGGGTCCAAGAGACCCAGTACTTC
NA TRBJ2-1 TRBD1 TRBV9 CASSSSGTGVGEQFF TGTGCCAGCAGCTCCTCCGGGACAGGGGTGGGGGAGCAGTTCTTC
few TRBJ1-5 TRBD1 TRBV19 CASTVLDRGNQPQHF TGTGCCAGTACCGTACTTGACAGGGGCAATCAGCCCCAGCATTTT
few TRBJ2-7 NA TRBV20-1 CSASPSSGYTYEQYF TGCAGTGCTAGCCCCTCCAGCGGTTATACCTACGAGCAGTACTTC
NA TRBJ2-1 TRBD2 TRBV7-2 CASSLSSGRAFNEQFF TGTGCCAGCAGCCTGTCAAGCGGGAGGGCATTCAATGAGCAGTTCTTC
NA TRBJ1-5 NA TRBV3-1 CASSEGIGQPQHF TGTGCCAGCAGCGAAGGGATCGGTCAGCCCCAGCATTTT
few TRBJ2-1 NA TRBV20-1 CSARGGLPYNEQFF TGCAGTGCTAGAGGGGGACTGCCCTACAATGAGCAGTTCTTC
few TRBJ2-3 TRBD2 TRBV14 CASSHRGRARTDTQYF TGTGCCAGCAGCCACCGCGGGAGGGCCCGGACAGATACGCAGTATTTT
once TRBJ2-4 NA TRBV12-3/TRBV12-4 CASSFSRDVSIQYF TGTGCCAGCAGTTTCAGCAGGGACGTCAGCATTCAGTACTTC
NA TRBJ2-1 TRBD2 TRBV12-3/TRBV12-4 CASSFMGLARDEQFF TGTGCCAGCAGTTTTATGGGACTAGCGAGGGATGAGCAGTTCTTC
NA TRBJ2-4 TRBD2 TRBV4-2 CASSQGIRGRGPKQAPGNIQYF TGTGCCAGCAGCCAAGGTATCCGTGGGAGGGGCCCCAAACAGGCCCCGGGAAACATTCAGTACTTC
NA TRBJ1-2 NA TRBV5-1 CASSSQISNYDYTF TGCGCCAGCAGCTCACAGATCTCTAACTATGACTACACCTTC
few TRBJ2-3 NA TRBV24-1 CATSDETGAETQYF TGTGCCACCAGTGATGAGACGGGTGCAGAGACGCAGTATTTT
NA TRBJ2-3 NA TRBV29-1 CSVDGGSTDTQYF TGCAGCGTTGATGGCGGGAGCACAGATACGCAGTATTTT
NA TRBJ2-3 NA TRBV24-1 CATSSAGSTDTQYF TGTGCCACCAGTTCCGCGGGAAGCACAGATACGCAGTATTTT
many TRBJ2-7 NA TRBV11-2 CASSSLEQYF TGTGCCAGCAGCTCCCTCGAGCAGTACTTC
NA TRBJ2-7 TRBD2 TRBV7-3 CASSAGTRNEQYF TGTGCCAGCAGCGCCGGGACTAGAAATGAGCAGTACTTC
NA TRBJ2-1 NA TRBV11-2 CASSPEASAHDEQFF TGTGCCAGCAGCCCCGAGGCGTCAGCCCACGATGAGCAGTTCTTC
few TRBJ2-5 TRBD1 TRBV12-3/TRBV12-4 CASSADRGSETQYF TGTGCCAGCAGTGCAGACAGGGGTTCGGAGACCCAGTACTTC